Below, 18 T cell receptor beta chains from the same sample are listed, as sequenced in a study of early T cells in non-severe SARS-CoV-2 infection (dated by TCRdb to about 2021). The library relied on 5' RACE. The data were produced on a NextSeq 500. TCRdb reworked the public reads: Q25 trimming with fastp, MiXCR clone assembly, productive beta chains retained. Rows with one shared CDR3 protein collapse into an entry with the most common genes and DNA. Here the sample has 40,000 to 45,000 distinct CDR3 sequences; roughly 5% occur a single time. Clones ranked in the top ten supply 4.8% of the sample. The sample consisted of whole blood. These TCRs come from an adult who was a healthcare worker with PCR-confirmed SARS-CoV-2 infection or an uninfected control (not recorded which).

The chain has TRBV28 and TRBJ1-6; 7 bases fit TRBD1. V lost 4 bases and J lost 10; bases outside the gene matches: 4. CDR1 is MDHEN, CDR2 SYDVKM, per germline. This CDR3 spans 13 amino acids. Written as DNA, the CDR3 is TGTGCCAGCAGTTACAGGGGTTACTCACCCCTCCACTTT. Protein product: CASSYRGYSPLHF.

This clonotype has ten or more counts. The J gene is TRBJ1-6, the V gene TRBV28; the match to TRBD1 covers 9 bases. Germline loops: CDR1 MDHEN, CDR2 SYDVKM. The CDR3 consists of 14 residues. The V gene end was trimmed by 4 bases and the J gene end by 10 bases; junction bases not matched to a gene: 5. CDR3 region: CASSSGTGNSPLHF. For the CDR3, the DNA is TGTGCCAGCAGTTCCGGGACAGGGAACTCACCCCTCCACTTT.

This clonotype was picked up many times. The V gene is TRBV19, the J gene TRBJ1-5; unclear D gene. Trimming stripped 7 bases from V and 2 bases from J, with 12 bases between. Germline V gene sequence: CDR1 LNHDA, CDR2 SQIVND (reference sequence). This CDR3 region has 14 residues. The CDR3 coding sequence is TGTGCCAGTAAGTGGGGTATTGGCAATCAGCCCCAGCATTTT. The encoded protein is CASKWGIGNQPQHF.

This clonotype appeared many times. The CDR3 here is CASSHDRGRPPGANVLTF. As DNA, the CDR3 is TGTGCCAGCAGTCATGACAGGGGGCGGCCCCCTGGGGCCAACGTCCTGACTTTC. V gene TRBV12-3 or TRBV12-4 combines with J gene TRBJ2-6; 10 nucleotides agree with TRBD1. V lost 5 bases and J lost 2; bases outside the gene matches: 9. The CDR3 spans 18 residues.

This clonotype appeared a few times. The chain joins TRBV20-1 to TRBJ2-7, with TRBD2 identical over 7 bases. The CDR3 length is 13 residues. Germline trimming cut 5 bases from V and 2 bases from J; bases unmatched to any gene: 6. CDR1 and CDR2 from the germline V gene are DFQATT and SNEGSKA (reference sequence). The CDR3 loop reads CSASIAGAYEQYF. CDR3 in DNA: TGCAGTGCTTCTATAGCGGGCGCCTACGAGCAGTACTTC.

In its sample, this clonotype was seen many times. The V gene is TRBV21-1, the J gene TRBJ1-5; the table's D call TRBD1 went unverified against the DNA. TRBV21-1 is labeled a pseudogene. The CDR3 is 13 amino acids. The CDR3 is CASQRGAEQPQHF. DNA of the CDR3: TGTGCCAGTCAAAGGGGGGCCGAACAGCCCCAGCATTTT.

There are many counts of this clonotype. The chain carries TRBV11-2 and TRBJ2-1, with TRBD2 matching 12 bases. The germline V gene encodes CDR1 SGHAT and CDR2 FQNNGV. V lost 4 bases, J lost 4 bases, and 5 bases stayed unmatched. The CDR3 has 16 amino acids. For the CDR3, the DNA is TGTGCCAGCAGCTCCTGGACTAGCGGGACGTACAATGAGCAGTTCTTC. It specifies CASSSWTSGTYNEQFF.

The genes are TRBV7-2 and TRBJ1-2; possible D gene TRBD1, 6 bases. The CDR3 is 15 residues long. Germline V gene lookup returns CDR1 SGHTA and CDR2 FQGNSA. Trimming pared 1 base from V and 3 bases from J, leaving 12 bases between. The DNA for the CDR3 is TGTGCCAGCAGCTTAGAAGGTCCAGGGGACTATGGCTACACCTTC. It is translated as CASSLEGPGDYGYTF.

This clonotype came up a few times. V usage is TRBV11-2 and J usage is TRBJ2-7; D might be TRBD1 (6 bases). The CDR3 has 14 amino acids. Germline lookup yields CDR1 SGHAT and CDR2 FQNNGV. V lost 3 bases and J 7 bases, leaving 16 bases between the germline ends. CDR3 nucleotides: TGTGCCAGCAGCTTTTTGCAGGGGAGAGGGGAGCAGTACTTC. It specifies CASSFLQGRGEQYF. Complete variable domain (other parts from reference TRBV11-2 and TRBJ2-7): EAGVAQSPRYKIIEKRQSVAFWCNPISGHATLYWYQQILGQGPKLLIQFQNNGVVDDSQLPKDRFSAERLKGVDSTLKIQPAKLEDSAVYLCASSFLQGRGEQYFGPGTRLTVT.

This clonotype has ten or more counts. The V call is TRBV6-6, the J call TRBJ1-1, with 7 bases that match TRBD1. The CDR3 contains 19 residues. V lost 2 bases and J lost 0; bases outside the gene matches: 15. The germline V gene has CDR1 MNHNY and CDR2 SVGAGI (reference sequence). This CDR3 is CASSYGTAVKLGMNTEAFF. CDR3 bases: TGTGCCAGCAGTTACGGGACAGCAGTTAAGTTAGGCATGAACACTGAAGCTTTCTTT.

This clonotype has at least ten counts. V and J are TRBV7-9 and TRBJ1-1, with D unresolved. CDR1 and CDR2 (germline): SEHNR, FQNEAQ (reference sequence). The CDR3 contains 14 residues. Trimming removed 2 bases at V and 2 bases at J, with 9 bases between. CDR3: CASSLNSANTEAFF. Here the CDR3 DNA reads TGTGCCAGCAGCTTAAATTCAGCTAACACTGAAGCTTTCTTT. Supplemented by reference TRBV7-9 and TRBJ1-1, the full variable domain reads DTGVSQNPRHKITKRGQNVTFRCDPISEHNRLYWYRQTLGQGPEFLTYFQNEAQLEKSRLLSDRFSAERPKGSFSTLEIQRTEQGDSAMYLCASSLNSANTEAFFGQGTRLTVV.

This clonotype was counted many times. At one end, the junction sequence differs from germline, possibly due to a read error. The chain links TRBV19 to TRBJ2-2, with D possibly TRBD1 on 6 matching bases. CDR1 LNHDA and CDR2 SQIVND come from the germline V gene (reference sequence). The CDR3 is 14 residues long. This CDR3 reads CASRWGRNAGELFF. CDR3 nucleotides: TGTGCCAGTAGATGGGGGCGGAACGCCGGGGAGCTGTTTTTT.

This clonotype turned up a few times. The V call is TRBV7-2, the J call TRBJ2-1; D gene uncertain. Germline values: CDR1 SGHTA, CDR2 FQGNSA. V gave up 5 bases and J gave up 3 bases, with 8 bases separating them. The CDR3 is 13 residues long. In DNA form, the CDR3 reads TGTGCCAGCAGCCCCACATACTACAATGAGCAGTTCTTC. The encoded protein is CASSPTYYNEQFF.

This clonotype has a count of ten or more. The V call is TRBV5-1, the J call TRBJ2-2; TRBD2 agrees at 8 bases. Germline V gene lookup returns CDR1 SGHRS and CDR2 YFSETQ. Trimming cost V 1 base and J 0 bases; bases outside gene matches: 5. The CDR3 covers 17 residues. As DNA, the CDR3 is TGCGCCAGCAGCTTGCTAGCGGGCGCAGCGAACACCGGGGAGCTGTTTTTT. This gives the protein CASSLLAGAANTGELFF.

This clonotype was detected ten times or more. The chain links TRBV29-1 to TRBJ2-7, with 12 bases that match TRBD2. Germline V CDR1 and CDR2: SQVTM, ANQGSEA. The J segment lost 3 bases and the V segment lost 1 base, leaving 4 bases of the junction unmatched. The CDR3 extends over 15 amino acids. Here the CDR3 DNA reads TGCAGCGTTGAAGGAACTAGCGGGAGGCGCTACGAGCAGTACTTC. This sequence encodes CSVEGTSGRRYEQYF.

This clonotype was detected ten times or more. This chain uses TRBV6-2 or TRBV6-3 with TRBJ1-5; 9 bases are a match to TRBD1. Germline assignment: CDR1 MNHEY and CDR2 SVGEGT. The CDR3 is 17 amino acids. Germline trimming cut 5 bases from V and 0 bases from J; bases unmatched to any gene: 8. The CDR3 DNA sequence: TGTGCCAGCAGTAAATTCGGGACAGGGACTAGCAATCAGCCCCAGCATTTT. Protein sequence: CASSKFGTGTSNQPQHF.

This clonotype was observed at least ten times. The CDR3 bases are TGTGCCAGCAGTCCGGGACAGGGGGCTGGTGAGCAGTTCTTC. This sequence encodes CASSPGQGAGEQFF. The V and J genes are TRBV27 and TRBJ2-1; TRBD1 matches 12 bases. From germline, CDR1 is MNHEY and CDR2 SMNVEV (reference sequence). CDR3 length: 14 residues. Trimming removed 5 bases from V and 9 bases from J; junction bases left unmatched: 5.

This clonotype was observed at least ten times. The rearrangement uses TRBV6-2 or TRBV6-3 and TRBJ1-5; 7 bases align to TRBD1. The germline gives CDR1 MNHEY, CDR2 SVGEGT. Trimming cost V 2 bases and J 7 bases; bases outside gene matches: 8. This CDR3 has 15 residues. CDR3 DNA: TGTGCCAGCAGTTACCCCTCGACAGGGATGCAGCCCCAGCATTTT. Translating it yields CASSYPSTGMQPQHF.